This section outlines one TCR beta chain sequence together with its context. The specificity of this receptor is unknown. No base quality information exists; no much larger clone differs at one position. Per the publication, the time point label means: 30 days after allogeneic hematopoietic stem cell transplantation. At 30 days after allogeneic hematopoietic stem cell transplantation, peripheral blood mononuclear cells were collected from the patients. Sequencing instrument: Illumina MiSeq. After the RNA was reverse transcribed with the SMARTer RACE cDNA Amplification kit, the TCR beta CDR3 region was amplified. RNA from sorted cells was extracted with the RNeasy Mini Kit. Illumina paired-end sequencing was applied to the TCR beta amplicons. For the original study's pipeline: TCR repertoire analysis used MiXCR, VDJtools and the tcR R package. The inverse Simpson index was used to measure diversity, and clones were grouped as rare, small, medium or expanded based on each clone's proportion of the repertoire. TCRdb trimmed the raw reads at Q25, called clones with MiXCR and kept productive beta chains. Rows are combined by CDR3 protein, so each entry shows the most common genes and DNA. The V and J calls here are based on TCRdb, not the publication. In this sample the table shows fewer than 6,000 distinct CDR3 sequences, roughly 96% of which occur a single time. The ten top clones hold approximately 40% of the sample.

This specimen comes from a study of regulatory T cells after allogeneic stem cell transplantation (dated 2018 in TCRdb). Context from the whole study: Each patient's group depended on whether acute graft-versus-host disease developed within 100 days after stem cell transplantation. The study compared the TCR repertoire of regulatory T cells after allogeneic stem cell transplantation in patients who had acute graft-versus-host disease versus patients who did not. CD4+CD25+CD127- regulatory T cells were isolated from patient PBMCs by fluorescence-activated cell sorting. Conventional CD4+ T cells defined as CD4+CD25+/-CD127+ were also sorted and TCR-sequenced for comparison in the study.

Here is what the overall study found, with its caveats: Diversity of the conventional CD4+ T-cell repertoire was not significantly different between patients with graft-versus-host disease and patients without graft-versus-host disease. No regulatory T-cell clones were shared by all patients, and sorted cell numbers did not correlate significantly with the inverse Simpson index. Because of the small patient sample size, validation of the findings in a larger cohort was required. Patients without graft-versus-host disease showed a less diverse, more focused regulatory T-cell TCR repertoire than patients with the disease. Top 10 regulatory T-cell clones occupied a significantly larger repertoire share in non-GvHD patients, suggesting expansion of presumably allo-specific protective clones.

This receptor was taken from a human patient who had an allogeneic stem cell transplant, so the T cells may come from the graft donor. This specimen consisted of sorted CD4+ T cells from blood (whether regulatory or conventional is not recorded), obtained 30 days after allogeneic stem cell transplant.

The sequenced DNA is TGTGCCAGCAGCTTAGCCACAAGGGCTCGCTACGAGCAGTACTTC. This encodes CASSLATRARYEQYF. The V gene is TRBV11-2 and the J gene is TRBJ2-7; no D gene call is confident. Trimming at the junction amounts to 1 base on V and 3 bases on J, and the germline ends lie 13 bases apart. The CDR3 measures 15 amino acids from cysteine to phenylalanine. Kept here is only the CDR3 DNA, which spans 45 bases and is read in frame from base 1. CDR1 and CDR2 are drawn from the germline V gene: SGHAT, FQNNGV.